One sample yielded the 4 T cell receptor beta chains listed below, sequenced in a study of technical replicates of blood from four donors. The assay was immunoSEQ multiplex PCR, and TCRdb's table has in-frame clones only and misses some. Among about 76,000 clones, around nine tenths were seen once, and the ten largest hold 0.25%. The specimen sequenced was T cells isolated from PBMCs. These receptors were obtained from a human donor in good health.

The gene calls are TRBV19 and TRBJ2-7, with 8 positions matching TRBD1. The CDR3 runs 14 residues. Trimming at V came to 2 bases and at J to 5 bases, leaving 5 bases not matched to a gene. Germline V gives CDR1 LNHDA, CDR2 SQIVND (reference sequence). The CDR3 reads CASSIRTGKDEQYF. Written as DNA, the CDR3 is TGTGCCAGTAGTATACGGACAGGGAAAGACGAGCAGTACTTC.

This clone was counted a single time. V is TRBV5-1 and J is TRBJ2-7; D possibly corresponds to TRBD2 (5 bases). This CDR3 is 14 amino acids long. V gave up 1 base and J gave up 3 bases, with 11 bases separating them. The germline V gene has CDR1 SGHRS and CDR2 YFSETQ. The CDR3, as DNA: TGCGCCAGCAGCTTGCTGCCAAGCGGCTACGAGCAGTACTTC. This encodes CASSLLPSGYEQYF.

The chain combines TRBV28 with TRBJ1-3; D is unclear. The CDR3 is 12 residues long. CDR1 and CDR2 (germline): MDHEN, SYDVKM. CDR3 sequence: CASGRTGNTIYF. CDR3 bases: TGTGCGTCGGGGAGGACTGGAAACACCATATATTTT.

The CDR3 DNA reads as TGTGCCAGCAGCCGGAGACGGGGGGTGCAGCGTGGCTACACCTTC. Protein product: CASSRRRGVQRGYTF. The chain is built from TRBV5-6 and TRBJ1-2, with D possibly being TRBD1 (5 bases). The CDR3 loop spans 15 amino acids. The ends were cut back, 4 bases at V and 7 bases at J, with 20 bases in the middle. Germline V CDR1 and CDR2: SGHDT, YYEEEE. The full variable domain, in which reference TRBV5-6 and TRBJ1-2 provide the parts outside the CDR3, is DAGVTQSPTHLIKTRGQQVTLRCSPKSGHDTVSWYQQALGQGPQFIFQYYEEEERQRGNFPDRFSGHQFPNYSSELNVNALLLGDSALYLCASSRRRGVQRGYTFGSGTRLTVV.